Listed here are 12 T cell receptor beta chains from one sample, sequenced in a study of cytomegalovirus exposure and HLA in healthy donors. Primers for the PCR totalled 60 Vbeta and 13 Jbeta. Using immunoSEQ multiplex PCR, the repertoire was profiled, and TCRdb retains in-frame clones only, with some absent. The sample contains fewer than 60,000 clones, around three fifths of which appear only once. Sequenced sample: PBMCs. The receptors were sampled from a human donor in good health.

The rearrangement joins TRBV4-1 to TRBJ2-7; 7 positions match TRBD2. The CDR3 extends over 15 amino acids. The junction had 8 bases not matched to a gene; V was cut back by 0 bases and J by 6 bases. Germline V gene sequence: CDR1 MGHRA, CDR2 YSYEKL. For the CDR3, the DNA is TGCGCCAGCAGCCAAGAGGGGGGGACCGCACGCGAGCAGTACTTC. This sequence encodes CASSQEGGTAREQYF.

The chain's CDR3 is CASSTTNTEAFF. In nucleotides, the CDR3 is TGTGCCAGCAGCACAACGAACACTGAAGCTTTCTTT. The chain carries TRBV7-2 and TRBJ1-1; D gene uncertain. The germline V and J ends were trimmed by 5 bases and 1 base, with 5 bases remaining between them. CDR1 is SGHTA, CDR2 FQGNSA, per germline. This CDR3 region has 12 residues.

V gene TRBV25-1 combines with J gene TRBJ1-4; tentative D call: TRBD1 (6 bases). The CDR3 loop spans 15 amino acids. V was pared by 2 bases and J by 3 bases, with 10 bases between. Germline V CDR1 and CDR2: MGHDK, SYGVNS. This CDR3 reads CASSETGQSNEKLFF. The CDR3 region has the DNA TGTGCCAGCAGTGAAACAGGGCAGTCTAATGAAAAACTGTTTTTT.

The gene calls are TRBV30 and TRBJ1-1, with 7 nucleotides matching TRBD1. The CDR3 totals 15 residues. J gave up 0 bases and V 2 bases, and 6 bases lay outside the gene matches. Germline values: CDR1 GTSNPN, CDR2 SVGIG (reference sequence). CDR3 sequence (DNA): TGTGCCTGGAGTCTCCCCGACAGGGTGAACACTGAAGCTTTCTTT. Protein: CAWSLPDRVNTEAFF. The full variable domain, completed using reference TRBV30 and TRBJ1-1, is SQTIHQWPATLVQPVGSPLSLECTVEGTSNPNLYWYRQAAGRGLQLLFYSVGIGQISSEVPQNLSASRPQDRQFILSSKKLLLSDSGFYLCAWSLPDRVNTEAFFGQGTRLTVV.

The CDR3 DNA reads TGTGCCAGCAGCTCGCTCCAGGGGATCTATGGCTACACCTTC. Protein sequence: CASSSLQGIYGYTF. The chain recombines TRBV7-9 with TRBJ1-2; D might be TRBD1 (6 bases). The V end was cut by 4 bases, the J end by 4 bases, with 13 bases between. CDR3 length: 14 residues. Germline V gene sequence: CDR1 SEHNR, CDR2 FQNEAQ (reference sequence).

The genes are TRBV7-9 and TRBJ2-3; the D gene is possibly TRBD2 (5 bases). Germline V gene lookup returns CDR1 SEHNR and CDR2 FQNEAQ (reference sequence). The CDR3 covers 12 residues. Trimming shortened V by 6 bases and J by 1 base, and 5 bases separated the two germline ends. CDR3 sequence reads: CASRAGTDTQYF. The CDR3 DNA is TGTGCCAGCAGAGCGGGCACAGATACGCAGTATTTT. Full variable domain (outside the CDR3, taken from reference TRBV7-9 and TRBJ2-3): DTGVSQNPRHKITKRGQNVTFRCDPISEHNRLYWYRQTLGQGPEFLTYFQNEAQLEKSRLLSDRFSAERPKGSFSTLEIQRTEQGDSAMYLCASRAGTDTQYFGPGTRLTVL.

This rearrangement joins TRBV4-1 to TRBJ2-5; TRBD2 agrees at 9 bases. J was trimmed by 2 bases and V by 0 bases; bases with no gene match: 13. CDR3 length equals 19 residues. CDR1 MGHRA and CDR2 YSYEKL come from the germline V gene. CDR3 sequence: CASSQDLGSGGPGQETQYF. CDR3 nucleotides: TGCGCCAGCAGCCAAGATCTAGGGAGCGGGGGGCCCGGGCAAGAGACCCAGTACTTC.

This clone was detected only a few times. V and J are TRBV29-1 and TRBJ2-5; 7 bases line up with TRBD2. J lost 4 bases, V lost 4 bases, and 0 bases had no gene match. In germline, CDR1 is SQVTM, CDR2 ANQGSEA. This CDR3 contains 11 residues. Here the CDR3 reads CSVGEGETQYF. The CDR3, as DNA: TGCAGCGTTGGGGAGGGAGAGACCCAGTACTTC.

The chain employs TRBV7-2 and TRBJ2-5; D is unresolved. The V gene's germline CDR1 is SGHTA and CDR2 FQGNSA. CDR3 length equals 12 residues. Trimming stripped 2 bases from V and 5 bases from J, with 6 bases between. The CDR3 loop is CASSLYSETQYF. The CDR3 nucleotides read TGTGCCAGCAGCTTATATTCGGAGACCCAGTACTTC.

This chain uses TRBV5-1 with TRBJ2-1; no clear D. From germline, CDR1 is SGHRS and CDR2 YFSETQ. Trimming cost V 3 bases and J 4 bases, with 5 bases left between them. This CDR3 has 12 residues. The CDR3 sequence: CASSSNYNEQFF. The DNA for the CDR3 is TGCGCCAGCAGCTCCAATTACAATGAGCAGTTCTTC.

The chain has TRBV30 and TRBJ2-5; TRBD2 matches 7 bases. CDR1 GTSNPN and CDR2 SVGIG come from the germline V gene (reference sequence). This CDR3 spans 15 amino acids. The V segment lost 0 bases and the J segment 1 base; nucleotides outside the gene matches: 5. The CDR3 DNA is TGTGCCTGGAGTGTAGGAGCGGGGAGCCAAGAGACCCAGTACTTC. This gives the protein CAWSVGAGSQETQYF.

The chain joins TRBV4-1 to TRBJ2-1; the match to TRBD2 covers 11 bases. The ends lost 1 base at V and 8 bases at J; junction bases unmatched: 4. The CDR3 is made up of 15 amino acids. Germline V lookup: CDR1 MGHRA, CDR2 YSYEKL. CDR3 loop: CASSQVAGGPYEQFF. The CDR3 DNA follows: TGCGCCAGCAGCCAAGTAGCGGGGGGGCCCTATGAGCAGTTCTTC.